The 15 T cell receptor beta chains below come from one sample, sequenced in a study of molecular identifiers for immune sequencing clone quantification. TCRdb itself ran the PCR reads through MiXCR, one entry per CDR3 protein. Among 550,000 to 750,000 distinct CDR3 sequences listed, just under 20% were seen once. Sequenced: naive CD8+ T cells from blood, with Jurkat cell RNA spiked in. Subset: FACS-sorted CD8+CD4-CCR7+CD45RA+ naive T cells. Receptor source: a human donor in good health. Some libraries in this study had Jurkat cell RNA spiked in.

The CDR3 DNA sequence: TGCGCCAGCAGCTTTCGACAGGCCGGGGGTTACAATGAGCAGTTCTTC. Its translation: CASSFRQAGGYNEQFF. The chain joins TRBV5-1 to TRBJ2-1; the D gene could be TRBD1 or TRBD2 (6 bases each). Germline-derived CDR1 and CDR2 are SGHRS and YFSETQ. This CDR3 has 16 amino acids. V dropped 2 bases and J dropped 4 bases, with 16 bases sitting between them.

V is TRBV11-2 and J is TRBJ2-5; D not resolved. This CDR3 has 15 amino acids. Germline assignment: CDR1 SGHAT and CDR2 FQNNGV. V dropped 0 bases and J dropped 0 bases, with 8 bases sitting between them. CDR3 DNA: TGTGCCAGCAGCTTAGAGGGCAGCTACCAAGAGACCCAGTACTTC. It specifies CASSLEGSYQETQYF.

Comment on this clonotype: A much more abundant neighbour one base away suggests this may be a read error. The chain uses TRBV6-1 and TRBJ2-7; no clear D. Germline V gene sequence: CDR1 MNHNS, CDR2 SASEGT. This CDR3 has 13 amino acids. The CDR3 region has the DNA TGTGCCGGCAGTGAAAGACCGTTCGTGGAGCAGTACTTC. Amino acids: CAGSERPFVEQYF.

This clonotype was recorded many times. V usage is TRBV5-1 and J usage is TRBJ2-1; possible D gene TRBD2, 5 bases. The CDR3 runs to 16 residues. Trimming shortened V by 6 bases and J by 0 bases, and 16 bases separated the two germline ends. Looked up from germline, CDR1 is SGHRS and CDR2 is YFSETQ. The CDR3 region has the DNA TGCGCCAGCAAGGCAGAGACGGGGAGCTCCTACAATGAGCAGTTCTTC. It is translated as CASKAETGSSYNEQFF.

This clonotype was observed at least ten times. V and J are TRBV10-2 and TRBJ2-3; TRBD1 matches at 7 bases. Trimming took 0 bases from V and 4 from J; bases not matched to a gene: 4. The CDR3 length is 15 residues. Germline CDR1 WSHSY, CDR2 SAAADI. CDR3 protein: CASSESGGGADTQYF. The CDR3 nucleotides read TGCGCCAGCAGTGAGTCAGGGGGCGGTGCAGATACGCAGTATTTT.

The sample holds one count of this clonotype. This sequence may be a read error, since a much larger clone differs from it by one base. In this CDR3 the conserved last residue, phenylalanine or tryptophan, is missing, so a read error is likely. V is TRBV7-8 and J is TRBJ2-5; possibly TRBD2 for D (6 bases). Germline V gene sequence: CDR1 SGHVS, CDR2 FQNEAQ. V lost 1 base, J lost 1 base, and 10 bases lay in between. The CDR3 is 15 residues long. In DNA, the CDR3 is TGTGCCAGCAGCTTAGGGGGAGGCTCCCAAGAGACCCAGTACCTC. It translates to CASSLGGGSQETQYL.

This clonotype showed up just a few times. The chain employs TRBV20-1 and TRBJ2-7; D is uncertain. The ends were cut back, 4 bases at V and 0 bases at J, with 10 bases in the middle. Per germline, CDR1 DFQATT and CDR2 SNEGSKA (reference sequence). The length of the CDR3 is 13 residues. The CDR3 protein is CSATDLSSYEQYF. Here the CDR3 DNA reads TGCAGTGCTACGGACCTGAGCTCCTACGAGCAGTACTTC.

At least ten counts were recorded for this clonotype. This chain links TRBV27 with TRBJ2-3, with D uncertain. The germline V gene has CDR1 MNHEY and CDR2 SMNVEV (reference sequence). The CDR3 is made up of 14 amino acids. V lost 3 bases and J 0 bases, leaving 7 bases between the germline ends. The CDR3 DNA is TGTGCCAGCAGTTTCTCCCCTAGCACAGATACGCAGTATTTT. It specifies CASSFSPSTDTQYF.

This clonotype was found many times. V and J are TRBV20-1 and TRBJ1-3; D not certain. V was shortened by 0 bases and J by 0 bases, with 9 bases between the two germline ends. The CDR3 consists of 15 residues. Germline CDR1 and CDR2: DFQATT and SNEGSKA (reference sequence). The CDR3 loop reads CSARDSQTSGNTIYF. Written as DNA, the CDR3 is TGCAGTGCTAGAGATTCACAAACCTCTGGAAACACCATATATTTT.

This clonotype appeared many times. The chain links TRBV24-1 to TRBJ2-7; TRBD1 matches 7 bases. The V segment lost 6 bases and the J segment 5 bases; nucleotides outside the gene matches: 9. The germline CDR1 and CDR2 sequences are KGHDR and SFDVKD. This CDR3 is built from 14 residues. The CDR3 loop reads CATSPSGGDDEQYF. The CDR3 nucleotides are TGTGCCACCAGTCCTTCAGGGGGTGATGACGAGCAGTACTTC.

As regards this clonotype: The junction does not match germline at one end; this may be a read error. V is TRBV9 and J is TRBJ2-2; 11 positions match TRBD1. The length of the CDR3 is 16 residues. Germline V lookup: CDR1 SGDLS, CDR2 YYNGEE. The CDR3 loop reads CASSSGQGGYTGEPFF. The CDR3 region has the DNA TGTGCCAGCAGCTCGGGACAGGGGGGGTACACCGGGGAGCCGTTTTTT.

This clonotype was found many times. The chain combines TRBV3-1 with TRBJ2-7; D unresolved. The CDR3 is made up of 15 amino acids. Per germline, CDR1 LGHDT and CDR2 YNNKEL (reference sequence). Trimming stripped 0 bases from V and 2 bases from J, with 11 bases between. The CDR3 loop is CASSQDRSAAYEQYF. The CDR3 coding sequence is TGTGCCAGCAGCCAAGATCGGTCAGCAGCCTACGAGCAGTACTTC.

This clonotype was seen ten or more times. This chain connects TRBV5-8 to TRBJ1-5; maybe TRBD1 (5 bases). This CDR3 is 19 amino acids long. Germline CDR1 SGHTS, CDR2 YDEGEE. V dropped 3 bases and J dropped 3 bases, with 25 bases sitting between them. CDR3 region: CASSSNVRGLRVHNQPQHF. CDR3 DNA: TGTGCCAGCAGCTCAAACGTGAGGGGTCTCCGGGTCCACAATCAGCCCCAGCATTTT.

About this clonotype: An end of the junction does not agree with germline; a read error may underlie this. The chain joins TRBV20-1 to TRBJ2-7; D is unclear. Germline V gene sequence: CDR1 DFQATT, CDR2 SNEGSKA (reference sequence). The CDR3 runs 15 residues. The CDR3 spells CSARDQKGSSYEQHF. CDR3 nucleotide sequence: TGCAGTGCTAGAGATCAAAAGGGTTCGAGCTACGAGCAGCACTTC.

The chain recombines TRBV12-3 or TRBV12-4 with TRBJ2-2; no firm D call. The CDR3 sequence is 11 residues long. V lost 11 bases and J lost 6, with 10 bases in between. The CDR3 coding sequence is TGTGCCGGCAAAGTTGCCGGGGAGCTGTTTTTT. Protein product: CAGKVAGELFF.